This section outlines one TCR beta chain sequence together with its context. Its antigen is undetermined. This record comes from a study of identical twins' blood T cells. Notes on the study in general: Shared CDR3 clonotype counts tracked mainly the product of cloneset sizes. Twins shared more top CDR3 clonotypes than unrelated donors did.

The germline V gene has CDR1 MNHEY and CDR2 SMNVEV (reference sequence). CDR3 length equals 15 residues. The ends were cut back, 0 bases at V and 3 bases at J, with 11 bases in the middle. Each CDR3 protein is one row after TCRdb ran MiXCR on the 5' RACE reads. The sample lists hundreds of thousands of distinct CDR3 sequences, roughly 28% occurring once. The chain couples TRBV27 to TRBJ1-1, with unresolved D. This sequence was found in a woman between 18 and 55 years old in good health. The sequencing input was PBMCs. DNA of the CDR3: TGTGCCAGCAGTTTATCTAGGACGGGAGACACTGAAGCTTTCTTT. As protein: CASSLSRTGDTEAFF.